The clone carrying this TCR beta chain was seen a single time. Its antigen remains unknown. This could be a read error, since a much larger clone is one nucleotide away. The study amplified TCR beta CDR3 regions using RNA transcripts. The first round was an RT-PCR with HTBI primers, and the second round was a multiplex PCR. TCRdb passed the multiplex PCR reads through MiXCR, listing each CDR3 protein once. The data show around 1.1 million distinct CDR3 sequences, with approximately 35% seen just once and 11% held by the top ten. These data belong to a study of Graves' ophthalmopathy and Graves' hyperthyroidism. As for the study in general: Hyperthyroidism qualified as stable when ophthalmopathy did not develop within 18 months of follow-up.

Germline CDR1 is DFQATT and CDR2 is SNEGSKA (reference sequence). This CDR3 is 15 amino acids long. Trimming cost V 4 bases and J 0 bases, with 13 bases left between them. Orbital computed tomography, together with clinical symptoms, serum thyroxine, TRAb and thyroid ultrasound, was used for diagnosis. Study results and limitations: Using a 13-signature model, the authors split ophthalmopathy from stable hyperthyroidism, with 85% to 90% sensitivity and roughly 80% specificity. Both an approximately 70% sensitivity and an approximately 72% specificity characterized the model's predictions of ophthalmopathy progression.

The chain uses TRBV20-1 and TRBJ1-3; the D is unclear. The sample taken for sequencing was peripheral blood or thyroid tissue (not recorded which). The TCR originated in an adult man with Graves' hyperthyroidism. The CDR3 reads CSATRLLSSGNTIYF. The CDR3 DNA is TGCAGTGCTACGAGACTCCTGAGCTCTGGAAACACCATATATTTT.